This T cell receptor (beta chain) was sequenced during a study of blood T cell repertoires in COVID-19 (TCRdb year 2020). Background for the entire study: Samples from collaborators originated in the United States, Italy and Spain and spanned both the acute and convalescent phases of COVID-19. The repertoires were made available in a free public database intended to serve as a resource for research on the immune response to SARS-CoV-2. Deeply sampled blood TCRbeta repertoires from subjects exposed to, actively infected with, or recovered from COVID-19 were included in the dataset. The prospective study material was composed of cDNA or gDNA derived from T cells, B-cell-depleted T cells, or PBMCs. Nearly every sample came with metadata listing a de-identified subject ID, COVID-19 status, age in years and sex. Samples came from the ongoing ImmuneRACE study (first 160 participants) plus 1,254 subjects from 6 global collaborators. Where available, HLA class I and class II types were obtained from metadata supplied by the sample provider rather than from assay-based typing.

Results and caveats for the whole study, not just this receptor: The amount of clinical and demographic metadata varied by source and participant and was provided uncurated.

TCRbeta CDR3 regions were amplified from genomic DNA by means of the immunoSEQ Assay, a bias-controlled multiplex PCR. The paper's data handling went like this. Nucleated cell counts per sample were estimated from amplification of reference gene primers within the assay. Sequence reads were collapsed and filtered to measure the absolute abundance of every unique TCRbeta CDR3 rearrangement. For each sample, productive Simpson clonality was calculated by taking the square root of Simpson's diversity index across productive rearrangements. TCRdb provides this immuneACCESS table in a form limited to in-frame rearrangements. Some clones are lacking; in checked studies, under half of them reflect an unresolved V gene, and why the rest are absent is not known. V, J and clone size are taken as reported in that table, and D and trimming were inferred from the DNA itself. Counted in this sample were almost 250,000 clones; 85% to 90% of them appeared once. Together, the top ten hold about 1.6% of the sample.

A remark on this clone: Its antigen target is currently unknown. The input lacks base qualities; no much larger clone sits a single base away.

For CDR1 and CDR2, the germline V gene lists MNHEY and SVGAGI. V gives up 11 bases and J gives up 5 bases, and the segment between their germline ends measures 16 bases. The CDR3 starts with the cysteine, ends with the phenylalanine, and has 13 residues. Of the read, only the CDR3 DNA is kept; its 39 bases are in frame from base 1. Participants in the prospective study were aged roughly 18 to 100 years, lived in 24 United States geographic areas, and enrolled through a virtual design. In the prospective study, cohorts were assigned on the basis of participant-reported clinical history obtained from a screening survey and a study questionnaire. Recovered participants in ImmuneRACE Cohort 3 were defined by two consecutive negative NP/OP PCR tests, clearance by a healthcare professional, or resolution of symptoms. In the prospective study, mobile phlebotomists collected whole blood, serum and a nasopharyngeal or oropharyngeal swab from each participant. Prospective study participants could optionally give additional blood draws and questionnaires over an approximately two-month period. Before DNA extraction, blood samples from the prospective study were shipped at room temperature or frozen.

The chain is encoded by TRBV6-5 joined to TRBJ2-1; the D gene is perhaps TRBD1, from 6 matching bases. The sequence was collected from a woman in her fifties or sixties who had recovered from COVID-19. Source material: PBMCs or T cells enriched from blood (not recorded which). The DNA sequence is TGTGCCGCCATTGACAGGCTCGACAATGAGCAGTTCTTC. Its translation reads: CAAIDRLDNEQFF.